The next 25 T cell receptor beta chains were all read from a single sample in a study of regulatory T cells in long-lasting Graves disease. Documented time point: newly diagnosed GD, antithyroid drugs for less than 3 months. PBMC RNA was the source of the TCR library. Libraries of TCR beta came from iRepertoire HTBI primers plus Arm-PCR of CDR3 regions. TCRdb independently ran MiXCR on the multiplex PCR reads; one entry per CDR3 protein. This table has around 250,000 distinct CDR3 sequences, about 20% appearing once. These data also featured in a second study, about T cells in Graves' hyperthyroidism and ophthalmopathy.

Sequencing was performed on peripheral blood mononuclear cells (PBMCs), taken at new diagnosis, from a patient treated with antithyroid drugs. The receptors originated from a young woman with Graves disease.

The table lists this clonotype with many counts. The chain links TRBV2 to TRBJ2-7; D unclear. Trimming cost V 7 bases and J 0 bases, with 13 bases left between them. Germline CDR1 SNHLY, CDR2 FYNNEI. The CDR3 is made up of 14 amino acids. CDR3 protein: CASNFDGSSYEQYF. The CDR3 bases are TGTGCCAGCAACTTCGACGGAAGCTCCTACGAGCAGTACTTC.

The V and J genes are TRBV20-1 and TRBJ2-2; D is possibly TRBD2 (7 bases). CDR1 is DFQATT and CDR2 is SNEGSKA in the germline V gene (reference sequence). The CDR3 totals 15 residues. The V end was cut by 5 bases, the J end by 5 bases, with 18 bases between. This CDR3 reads CSAPRGGGRTGELFF. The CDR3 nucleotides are TGCAGTGCTCCTAGGGGGGGGGGCAGGACCGGGGAGCTGTTTTTT.

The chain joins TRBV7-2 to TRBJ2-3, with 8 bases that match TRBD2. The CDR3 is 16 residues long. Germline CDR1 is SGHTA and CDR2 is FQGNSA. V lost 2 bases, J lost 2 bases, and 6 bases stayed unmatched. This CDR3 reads CASSLFPGGVTDTQYF. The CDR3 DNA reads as TGTGCCAGCAGCTTATTTCCGGGGGGGGTCACAGATACGCAGTATTTT.

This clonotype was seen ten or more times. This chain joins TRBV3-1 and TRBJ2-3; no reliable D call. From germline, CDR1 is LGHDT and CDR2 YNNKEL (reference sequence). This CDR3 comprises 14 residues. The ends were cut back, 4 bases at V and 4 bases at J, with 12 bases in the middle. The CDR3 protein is CASSPDGRADTQYF. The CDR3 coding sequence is TGTGCCAGCAGCCCCGACGGTAGGGCAGATACGCAGTATTTT.

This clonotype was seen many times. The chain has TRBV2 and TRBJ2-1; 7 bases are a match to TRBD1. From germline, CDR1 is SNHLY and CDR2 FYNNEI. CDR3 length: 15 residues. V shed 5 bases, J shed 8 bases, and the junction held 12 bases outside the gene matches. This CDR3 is CASSKQGLSEDEQFF. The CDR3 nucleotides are TGTGCCAGCAGTAAACAGGGGCTAAGCGAGGATGAGCAGTTCTTC. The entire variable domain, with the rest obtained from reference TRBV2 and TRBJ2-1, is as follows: EPEVTQTPSHQVTQMGQEVILRCVPISNHLYFYWYRQILGQKVEFLVSFYNNEISEKSEIFDDQFSVERPDGSNFTLKIRSTKLEDSAMYFCASSKQGLSEDEQFFGPGTRLTVL.

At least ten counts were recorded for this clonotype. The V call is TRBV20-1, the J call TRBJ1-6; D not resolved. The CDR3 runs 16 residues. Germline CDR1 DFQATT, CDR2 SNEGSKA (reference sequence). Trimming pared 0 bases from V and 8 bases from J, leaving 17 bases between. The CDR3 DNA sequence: TGCAGTGCTAGAGATGGAAGGACCGGCTCGCATTCACCCCTCCACTTT. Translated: CSARDGRTGSHSPLHF.

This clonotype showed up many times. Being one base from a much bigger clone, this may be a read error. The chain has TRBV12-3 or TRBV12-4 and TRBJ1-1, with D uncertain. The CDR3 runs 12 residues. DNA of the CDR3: TGTGCCTGCAGTTTATCCAGCACTGAAGCTTTCTTT. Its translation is CACSLSSTEAFF.

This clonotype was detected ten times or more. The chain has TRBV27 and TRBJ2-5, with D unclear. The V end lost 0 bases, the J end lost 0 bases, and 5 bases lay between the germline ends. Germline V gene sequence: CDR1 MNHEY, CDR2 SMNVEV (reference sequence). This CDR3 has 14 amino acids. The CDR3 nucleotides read TGTGCCAGCAGTTTATCCCAGTACCAAGAGACCCAGTACTTC. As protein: CASSLSQYQETQYF.

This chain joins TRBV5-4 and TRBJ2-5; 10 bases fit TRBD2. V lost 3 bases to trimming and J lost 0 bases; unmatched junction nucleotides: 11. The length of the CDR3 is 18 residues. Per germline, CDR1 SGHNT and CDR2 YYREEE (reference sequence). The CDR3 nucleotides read TGTGCCAGCAGCTGGACCCTTCTAGCGGGGGCTTACCAAGAGACCCAGTACTTC. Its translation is CASSWTLLAGAYQETQYF.

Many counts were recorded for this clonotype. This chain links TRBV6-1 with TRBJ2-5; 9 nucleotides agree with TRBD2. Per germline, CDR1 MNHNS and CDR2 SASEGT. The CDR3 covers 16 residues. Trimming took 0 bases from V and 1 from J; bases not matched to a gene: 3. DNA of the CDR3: TGTGCCAGCAGTGAAGCGCCTAGCGGGGTCCAAGAGACCCAGTACTTC. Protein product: CASSEAPSGVQETQYF.

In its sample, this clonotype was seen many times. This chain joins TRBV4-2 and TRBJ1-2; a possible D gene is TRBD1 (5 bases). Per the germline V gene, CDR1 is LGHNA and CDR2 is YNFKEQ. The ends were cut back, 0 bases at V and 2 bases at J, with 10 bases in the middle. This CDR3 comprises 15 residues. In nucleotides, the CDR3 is TGTGCCAGCAGCCAAGAGGGGAGGGGCAACTATGGCTACACCTTC. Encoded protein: CASSQEGRGNYGYTF.

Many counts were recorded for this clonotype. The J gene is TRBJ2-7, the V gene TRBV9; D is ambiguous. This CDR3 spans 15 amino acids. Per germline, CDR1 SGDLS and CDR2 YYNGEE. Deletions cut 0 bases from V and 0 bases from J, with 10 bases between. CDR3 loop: CASSVAGQSSYEQYF. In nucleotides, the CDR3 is TGTGCCAGCAGCGTAGCTGGTCAGAGCTCCTACGAGCAGTACTTC.

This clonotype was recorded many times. The CDR3 reads CSARIQGDTEAFF. DNA for the CDR3: TGCAGTGCTAGGATCCAGGGGGACACTGAAGCTTTCTTT. This chain uses TRBV20-1 with TRBJ1-1; the match to TRBD1 covers 7 bases. Germline V gives CDR1 DFQATT, CDR2 SNEGSKA (reference sequence). Trimming cost V 3 bases and J 3 bases; bases outside gene matches: 4. CDR3 length: 13 amino acids.

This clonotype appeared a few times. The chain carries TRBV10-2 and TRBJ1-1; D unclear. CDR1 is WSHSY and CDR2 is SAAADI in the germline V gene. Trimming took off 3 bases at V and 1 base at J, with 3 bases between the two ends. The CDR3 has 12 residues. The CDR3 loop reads CASSDRNTEAFF. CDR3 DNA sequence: TGCGCCAGCAGTGATCGGAACACTGAAGCTTTCTTT.

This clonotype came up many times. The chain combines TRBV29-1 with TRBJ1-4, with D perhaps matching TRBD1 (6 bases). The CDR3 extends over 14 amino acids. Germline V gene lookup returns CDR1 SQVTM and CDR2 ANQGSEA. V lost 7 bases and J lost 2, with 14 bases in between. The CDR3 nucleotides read TGCAGCGCCTCGAACAGGGAGACTAATGAAAAACTGTTTTTT. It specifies CSASNRETNEKLFF.

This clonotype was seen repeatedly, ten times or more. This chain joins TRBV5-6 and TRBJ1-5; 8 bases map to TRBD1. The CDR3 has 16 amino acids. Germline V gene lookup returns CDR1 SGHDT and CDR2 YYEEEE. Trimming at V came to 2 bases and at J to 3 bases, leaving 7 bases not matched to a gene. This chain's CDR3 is CASSLFETGDNQPQHF. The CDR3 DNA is TGTGCCAGCAGCTTATTTGAGACAGGGGACAATCAGCCCCAGCATTTT.

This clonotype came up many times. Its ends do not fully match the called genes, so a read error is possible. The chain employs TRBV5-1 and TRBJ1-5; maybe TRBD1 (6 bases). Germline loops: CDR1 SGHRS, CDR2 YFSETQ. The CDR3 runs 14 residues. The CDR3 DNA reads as TGTGCCAGCAGCTTACGGGGGCGAAATCAGCCCCAGCATTTT. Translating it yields CASSLRGRNQPQHF. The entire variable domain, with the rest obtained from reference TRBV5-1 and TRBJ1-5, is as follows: KAGVTQTPRYLIKTRGQQVTLSCSPISGHRSVSWYQQTPGQGLQFLFEYFSETQRNKGNFPGRFSGRQFSNSRSEMNVSTLELGDSALYLCASSLRGRNQPQHFGDGTRLSIL.

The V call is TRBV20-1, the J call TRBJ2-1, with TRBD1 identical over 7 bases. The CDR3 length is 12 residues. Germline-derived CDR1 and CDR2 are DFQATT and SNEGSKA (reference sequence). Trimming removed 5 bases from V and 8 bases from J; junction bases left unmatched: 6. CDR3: CSAGNRGYEQFF. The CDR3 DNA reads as TGCAGTGCTGGGAACAGGGGCTATGAGCAGTTCTTC.

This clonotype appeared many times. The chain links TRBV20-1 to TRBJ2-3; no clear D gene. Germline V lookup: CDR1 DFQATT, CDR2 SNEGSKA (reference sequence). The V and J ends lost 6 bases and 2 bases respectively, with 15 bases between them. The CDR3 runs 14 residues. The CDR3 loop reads CSAPPAGSTDTQYF. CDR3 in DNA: TGCAGTGCCCCACCGGCAGGATCCACAGATACGCAGTATTTT.

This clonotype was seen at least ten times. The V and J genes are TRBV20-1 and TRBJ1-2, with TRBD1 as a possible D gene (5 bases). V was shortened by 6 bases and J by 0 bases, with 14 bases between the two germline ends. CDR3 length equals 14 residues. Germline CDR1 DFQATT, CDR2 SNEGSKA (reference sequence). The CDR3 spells CSAPSQGTNYGYTF. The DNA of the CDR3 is TGCAGTGCCCCCAGCCAGGGAACTAACTATGGCTACACCTTC.

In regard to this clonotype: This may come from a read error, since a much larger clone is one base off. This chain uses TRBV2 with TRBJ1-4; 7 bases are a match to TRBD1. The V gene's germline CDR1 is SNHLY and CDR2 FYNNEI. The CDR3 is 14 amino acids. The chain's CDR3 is CASSEGTGDERLFF. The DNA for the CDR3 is TGTGCCAGCAGTGAAGGAACAGGGGATGAAAGACTGTTTTTT.

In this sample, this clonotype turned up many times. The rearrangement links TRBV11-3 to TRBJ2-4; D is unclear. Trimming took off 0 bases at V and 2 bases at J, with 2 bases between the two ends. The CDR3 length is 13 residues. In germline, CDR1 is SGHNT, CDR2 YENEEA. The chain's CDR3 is CASSLDPKNIQYF. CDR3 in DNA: TGTGCCAGCAGCTTAGACCCCAAAAACATTCAGTACTTC.

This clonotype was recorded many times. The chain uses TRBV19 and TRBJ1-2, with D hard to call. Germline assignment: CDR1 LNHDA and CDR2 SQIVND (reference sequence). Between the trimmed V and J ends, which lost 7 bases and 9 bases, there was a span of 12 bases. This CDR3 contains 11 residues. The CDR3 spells CASIHDGRYTF. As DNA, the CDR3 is TGTGCCAGTATTCACGACGGACGCTACACCTTC.

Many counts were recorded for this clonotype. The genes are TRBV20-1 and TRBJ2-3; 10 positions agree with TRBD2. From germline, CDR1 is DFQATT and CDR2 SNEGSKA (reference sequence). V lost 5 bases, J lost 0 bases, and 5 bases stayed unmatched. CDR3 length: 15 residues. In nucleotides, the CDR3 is TGCAGTGCTTACATTAGCGGGGGGAGCACAGATACGCAGTATTTT. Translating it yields CSAYISGGSTDTQYF.

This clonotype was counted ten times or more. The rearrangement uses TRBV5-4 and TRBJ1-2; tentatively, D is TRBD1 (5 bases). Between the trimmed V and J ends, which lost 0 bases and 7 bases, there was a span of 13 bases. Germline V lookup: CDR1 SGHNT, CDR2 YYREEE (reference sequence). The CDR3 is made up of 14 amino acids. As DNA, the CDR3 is TGTGCCAGCAGCTTGGACCGTTACGGGGGTGGCTACACCTTC. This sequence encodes CASSLDRYGGGYTF.